The rows below give T cell receptor beta chains drawn from one sample of a study of control samples from healthy donors and cancer patients. Sequencing used immunoSEQ multiplex PCR; TCRdb keeps in-frame clones, though not all of them. The repertoire has roughly 180,000 clones, about 93% of them found once; the top ten carry 4.1%. The sample was blood. These receptors originate from a woman aged 55-69 years in good health. Each CDR3 is given with its conserved first and last residue. Each record gives: D gene, J gene, clone size, V gene, CDR3 protein, CDR3 DNA. D genes are given only for firm matches. Rows give clone size only sometimes, using once, few, many, or a class for an expanded clone.

d_gene: NA; j_gene: TRBJ2-5; abundance: NA; v_gene: TRBV7-6; CDR3aa: CASSFRGDGRSWGETQYF; CDR3nt: TGTGCCAGCAGCTTCCGAGGCGATGGACGCTCCTGGGGGGAGACCCAGTACTTC
d_gene: NA; j_gene: TRBJ1-1; abundance: few; v_gene: TRBV20-1; CDR3aa: CSARDHTEAFF; CDR3nt: TGCAGTGCTAGAGACCACACTGAAGCTTTCTTT
d_gene: TRBD1; j_gene: TRBJ1-6; abundance: NA; v_gene: TRBV7-2; CDR3aa: CASSLVGTGAVNSPLHF; CDR3nt: TGTGCCAGCAGCTTAGTGGGGACAGGGGCCGTGAATTCACCCCTCCACTTT
d_gene: NA; j_gene: TRBJ1-5; abundance: NA; v_gene: TRBV5-1; CDR3aa: CASSFTGDQPQHF; CDR3nt: TGCGCCAGCAGCTTTACGGGTGATCAGCCCCAGCATTTT
d_gene: TRBD1; j_gene: TRBJ2-7; abundance: once; v_gene: TRBV19; CDR3aa: CASRGTGALYEQYF; CDR3nt: TGTGCCAGTAGGGGGACAGGGGCTCTCTACGAGCAGTACTTC
d_gene: TRBD1; j_gene: TRBJ1-2; abundance: NA; v_gene: TRBV19; CDR3aa: CASSIVGTGAGYTF; CDR3nt: TGTGCCAGTAGTATAGTTGGGACAGGGGCCGGCTACACCTTC
d_gene: NA; j_gene: TRBJ1-1; abundance: NA; v_gene: TRBV6-5; CDR3aa: CASSYITGVPEAFF; CDR3nt: TGTGCCAGCAGTTACATCACAGGAGTGCCTGAAGCTTTCTTT
d_gene: NA; j_gene: TRBJ1-2; abundance: NA; v_gene: TRBV12-3/TRBV12-4; CDR3aa: CASSLLMVGYTF; CDR3nt: TGTGCCAGCAGTTTACTTATGGTTGGCTACACCTTC
d_gene: NA; j_gene: TRBJ1-2; abundance: NA; v_gene: TRBV6-2/TRBV6-3; CDR3aa: CASSYDRTAAYYHYGYTF; CDR3nt: TGTGCCAGCAGTTACGATCGGACGGCGGCGTACTACCATTATGGCTACACCTTC
d_gene: NA; j_gene: TRBJ1-3; abundance: NA; v_gene: TRBV12-3/TRBV12-4; CDR3aa: CASELTGNTIYF; CDR3nt: TGTGCCAGCGAATTAACCGGAAACACCATATATTTT
d_gene: TRBD1; j_gene: TRBJ1-2; abundance: NA; v_gene: TRBV5-1; CDR3aa: CASSLGGQGLYGYTF; CDR3nt: TGCGCCAGCAGCTTGGGTGGACAGGGTCTCTATGGCTACACCTTC
d_gene: NA; j_gene: TRBJ2-2; abundance: NA; v_gene: TRBV5-4; CDR3aa: CASSLWNTGELFF; CDR3nt: TGTGCCAGCAGCTTATGGAACACCGGGGAGCTGTTTTTT
d_gene: NA; j_gene: TRBJ1-5; abundance: NA; v_gene: TRBV6-2/TRBV6-3; CDR3aa: CASSYGDQPQHF; CDR3nt: TGTGCCAGCAGTTATGGAGATCAGCCCCAGCATTTT
d_gene: NA; j_gene: TRBJ2-3; abundance: NA; v_gene: TRBV6-6; CDR3aa: CASSRGGGTDTQYF; CDR3nt: TGTGCCAGCAGTCGAGGGGGTGGGACAGATACGCAGTATTTT
d_gene: NA; j_gene: TRBJ1-6; abundance: NA; v_gene: TRBV2; CDR3aa: CASSLGTDNSPLHF; CDR3nt: TGTGCCAGCAGTCTAGGGACGGATAATTCACCCCTCCACTTT
d_gene: NA; j_gene: TRBJ1-5; abundance: few; v_gene: TRBV10-3; CDR3aa: CAISEIGTAIGGNQPQHF; CDR3nt: TGTGCCATCAGTGAGATCGGGACGGCCATCGGGGGCAATCAGCCCCAGCATTTT
d_gene: NA; j_gene: TRBJ1-2; abundance: NA; v_gene: TRBV7-9; CDR3aa: CASSLESSNRVRYGYTF; CDR3nt: TGTGCCAGCAGCTTAGAGAGTTCTAACAGGGTCCGATACGGCTACACCTTC
d_gene: NA; j_gene: TRBJ1-5; abundance: NA; v_gene: TRBV5-6; CDR3aa: CASSLRSGNQPQHF; CDR3nt: TGTGCCAGCAGCTTGCGTTCAGGGAATCAGCCCCAGCATTTT
d_gene: TRBD1; j_gene: TRBJ1-4; abundance: NA; v_gene: TRBV9; CDR3aa: CASSGQGAQNEKLFF; CDR3nt: TGTGCCAGCAGCGGACAGGGGGCACAAAATGAAAAACTGTTTTTT
d_gene: TRBD1; j_gene: TRBJ1-4; abundance: NA; v_gene: TRBV7-9; CDR3aa: CASSLRQGDEKLFF; CDR3nt: TGTGCCAGCAGCTTAAGACAGGGAGATGAAAAACTGTTTTTT
d_gene: NA; j_gene: TRBJ2-2; abundance: NA; v_gene: TRBV14; CDR3aa: CASSQDWGSGELFF; CDR3nt: TGTGCCAGCAGCCAAGATTGGGGTTCCGGGGAGCTGTTTTTT
d_gene: TRBD2; j_gene: TRBJ2-5; abundance: NA; v_gene: TRBV7-9; CDR3aa: CASSIGGTSGEETQYF; CDR3nt: TGTGCCAGCAGCATAGGAGGGACTAGCGGGGAAGAGACCCAGTACTTC
d_gene: TRBD1; j_gene: TRBJ2-7; abundance: NA; v_gene: TRBV7-2; CDR3aa: CASSHGQGTPYEQYF; CDR3nt: TGTGCCAGCAGCCATGGACAGGGGACACCCTACGAGCAGTACTTC
d_gene: TRBD1; j_gene: TRBJ1-2; abundance: NA; v_gene: TRBV7-2; CDR3aa: CASSARQGKNYGYTF; CDR3nt: TGTGCCAGCAGCGCCAGACAGGGGAAAAACTATGGCTACACCTTC
d_gene: NA; j_gene: TRBJ1-4; abundance: NA; v_gene: TRBV5-1; CDR3aa: CASSLVRSNEKLFF; CDR3nt: TGCGCCAGCAGCTTGGTCAGATCTAATGAAAAACTGTTTTTT
d_gene: NA; j_gene: TRBJ2-5; abundance: NA; v_gene: TRBV29-1; CDR3aa: CSVEGWYQETQYF; CDR3nt: TGCAGCGTTGAAGGATGGTACCAAGAGACCCAGTACTTC
d_gene: NA; j_gene: TRBJ2-2; abundance: NA; v_gene: TRBV30; CDR3aa: CAWNQALNTGELFF; CDR3nt: TGTGCCTGGAATCAGGCGCTTAACACCGGGGAGCTGTTTTTT
d_gene: NA; j_gene: TRBJ2-3; abundance: NA; v_gene: TRBV12-1; CDR3aa: CASSHGGPSSGTDTQYF; CDR3nt: TGTGCCAGCAGCCACGGCGGCCCTAGCTCGGGCACAGATACGCAGTATTTT
d_gene: NA; j_gene: TRBJ2-5; abundance: NA; v_gene: TRBV7-2; CDR3aa: CASSLGTTRETQYF; CDR3nt: TGTGCCAGCAGCTTAGGGACGACGCGAGAGACCCAGTACTTC
d_gene: NA; j_gene: TRBJ1-3; abundance: few; v_gene: TRBV7-2; CDR3aa: CASSLGSSLGNTIYF; CDR3nt: TGTGCCAGCAGCTTAGGTTCCAGCCTCGGAAACACCATATATTTT
d_gene: NA; j_gene: TRBJ2-4; abundance: NA; v_gene: TRBV30; CDR3aa: CAWSVSGANIQYF; CDR3nt: TGTGCCTGGAGTGTTTCCGGGGCGAACATTCAGTACTTC
d_gene: NA; j_gene: TRBJ1-5; abundance: NA; v_gene: TRBV7-9; CDR3aa: CASSKESGSNSNQPQHF; CDR3nt: TGTGCCAGCAGCAAAGAGTCAGGGTCCAATAGCAATCAGCCCCAGCATTTT
d_gene: NA; j_gene: TRBJ2-1; abundance: once; v_gene: TRBV19; CDR3aa: CASSIDGYNEQFF; CDR3nt: TGTGCCAGTAGTATAGACGGGTACAATGAGCAGTTCTTC
d_gene: NA; j_gene: TRBJ1-2; abundance: NA; v_gene: TRBV28; CDR3aa: CASSLYPANYGYTF; CDR3nt: TGTGCCAGCAGTTTATACCCAGCTAACTATGGCTACACCTTC
d_gene: NA; j_gene: TRBJ1-1; abundance: NA; v_gene: TRBV11-2; CDR3aa: CASRSPKGGQGNTEAFF; CDR3nt: TGTGCCAGCAGGTCCCCGAAAGGGGGGCAGGGGAACACTGAAGCTTTCTTT
d_gene: TRBD1; j_gene: TRBJ1-1; abundance: NA; v_gene: TRBV7-3; CDR3aa: CASSLSRDRAEAFF; CDR3nt: TGTGCCAGCAGCTTAAGCCGGGACAGAGCTGAAGCTTTCTTT
d_gene: TRBD1; j_gene: TRBJ1-3; abundance: NA; v_gene: TRBV30; CDR3aa: CAWNRGLSGNTIYF; CDR3nt: TGTGCCTGGAACAGGGGGCTATCTGGAAACACCATATATTTT
d_gene: NA; j_gene: TRBJ1-1; abundance: once; v_gene: TRBV27; CDR3aa: CATGALGDTEAFF; CDR3nt: TGTGCCACGGGGGCCTTGGGGGACACTGAAGCTTTCTTT
d_gene: NA; j_gene: TRBJ1-1; abundance: NA; v_gene: TRBV6-1; CDR3aa: CASSETRVLEAFF; CDR3nt: TGTGCCAGCAGTGAAACCCGGGTTCTGGAAGCTTTCTTT
d_gene: TRBD1; j_gene: TRBJ1-3; abundance: NA; v_gene: TRBV10-3; CDR3aa: CAISGGDRAGNTIYF; CDR3nt: TGTGCCATCAGTGGTGGGGACAGGGCTGGAAACACCATATATTTT
d_gene: NA; j_gene: TRBJ1-5; abundance: NA; v_gene: TRBV18; CDR3aa: CASSESNQPQHF; CDR3nt: TGTGCCAGCTCAGAAAGCAATCAGCCCCAGCATTTT
d_gene: NA; j_gene: TRBJ2-5; abundance: NA; v_gene: TRBV15; CDR3aa: CATSRDNQGGETQYF; CDR3nt: TGTGCCACCAGCAGAGATAATCAGGGGGGAGAGACCCAGTACTTC